This T cell receptor (beta chain) was captured by sequencing in a study of T-cell memory formation after mild COVID-19. Study as a whole: Across donors, TCR clusters were largely donor specific. General study points: Pre-infection memory carried some responding clones, suggesting that cross-reactive memory joined. Mainly CM and EM harbored the contracting CD4+ clones; mainly EMRA harbored the CD8+ ones. Clones from the second wave (peaking day 37) had unconfirmed SARS-CoV-2 specificity.

Concerning this clonotype: The antigen is unknown.

MiXCR, applied by TCRdb to the 5' RACE reads, yields one record per CDR3 protein. The data contain approximately 400,000 distinct CDR3 sequences, around 17% of them seen just once; the ten biggest clones take up about 22%. In germline, CDR1 is DFQATT, CDR2 SNEGSKA (reference sequence). V was trimmed by 3 bases and J by 3 bases, leaving 12 bases between them. CDR3 size: 13 residues. The specimen sequenced was PBMCs or a T cell subset sorted from them (not recorded which). This chain links TRBV20-1 with TRBJ2-7; perhaps TRBD2 as D (6 bases). This clonotype originated in a man aged 18-30 years who had mild COVID-19 (a few samples of this study predate the infection). Cell type and time point are not known. CDR3 loop: CSARSEGGYEQYF. DNA of the CDR3: TGCAGTGCTAGGTCGGAGGGCGGCTACGAGCAGTACTTC.